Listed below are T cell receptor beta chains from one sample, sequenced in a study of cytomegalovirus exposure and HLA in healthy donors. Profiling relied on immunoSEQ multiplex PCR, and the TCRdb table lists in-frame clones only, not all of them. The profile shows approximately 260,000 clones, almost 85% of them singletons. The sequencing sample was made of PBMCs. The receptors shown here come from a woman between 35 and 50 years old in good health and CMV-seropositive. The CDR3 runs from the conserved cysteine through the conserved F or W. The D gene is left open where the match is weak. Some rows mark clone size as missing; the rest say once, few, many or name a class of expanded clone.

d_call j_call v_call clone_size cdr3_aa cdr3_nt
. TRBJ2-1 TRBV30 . CAWSVRRSSYNEQFF TGTGCCTGGAGTGTAAGGAGGAGTTCTTACAATGAGCAGTTCTTC
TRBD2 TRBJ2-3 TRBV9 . CASSSTSGSINTQYF TGTGCCAGCAGCTCTACTAGCGGGAGTATAAATACGCAGTATTTT
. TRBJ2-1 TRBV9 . CASSKTGITYNEQFF TGTGCCAGCTCCAAGACGGGAATTACCTACAATGAGCAGTTCTTC
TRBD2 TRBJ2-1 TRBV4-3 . CASSQRLAGGEQKYNEQFF TGCGCCAGCAGCCAACGACTAGCGGGAGGGGAGCAGAAGTACAATGAGCAGTTCTTC
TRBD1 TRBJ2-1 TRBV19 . CASSARDRVSGEQFF TGTGCCAGTAGTGCGCGGGACAGGGTTTCTGGTGAGCAGTTCTTC
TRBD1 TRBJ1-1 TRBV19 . CASSARDRATEAFF TGTGCCAGTAGTGCCCGGGACAGGGCAACTGAAGCTTTCTTT
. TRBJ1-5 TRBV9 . CASSVGGDQGQPQHF TGTGCCAGCAGCGTAGGGGGGGATCAGGGTCAGCCCCAGCATTTT
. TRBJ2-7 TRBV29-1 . CSVSTGYEQYF TGCAGCGTTTCGACTGGCTACGAGCAGTACTTC
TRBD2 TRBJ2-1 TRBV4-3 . CASSQGLGDLNEQFF TGCGCCAGCAGCCAGGGACTAGGGGACCTCAATGAGCAGTTCTTC
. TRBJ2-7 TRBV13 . CASSLQGLSYEQYF TGTGCCAGCAGCCTACAGGGTCTCTCTTACGAGCAGTACTTC
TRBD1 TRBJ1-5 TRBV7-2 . CASSLTPGGGQPQHF TGTGCCAGCAGCTTAACGCCAGGGGGTGGTCAGCCCCAGCATTTT
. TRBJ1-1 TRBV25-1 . CASSPPQGMATEAFF TGTGCCAGCAGTCCCCCACAGGGTATGGCCACTGAAGCTTTCTTT
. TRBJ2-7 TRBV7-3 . CASSLTVVGAYEQYF TGTGCCAGCAGCTTAACGGTGGTTGGGGCTTACGAGCAGTACTTC
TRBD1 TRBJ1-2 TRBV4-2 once CASSQNGQGEGGYTF TGTGCCAGCAGCCAAAACGGACAGGGGGAAGGTGGCTACACCTTC
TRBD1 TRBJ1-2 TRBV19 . CASTLDRGVTHYGYTF TGTGCCAGTACCTTGGACAGGGGGGTAACCCACTATGGCTACACCTTC
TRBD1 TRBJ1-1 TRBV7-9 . CASRGQGGSFEAFF TGTGCCAGCCGGGGACAGGGTGGGTCCTTTGAAGCTTTCTTT
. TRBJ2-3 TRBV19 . CASSRTGTDTQYF TGTGCCAGTAGCCGTACAGGTACAGATACGCAGTATTTT
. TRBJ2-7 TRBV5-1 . CASSQTGLLSYEQYF TGCGCCAGCAGCCAGACAGGCCTACTCTCCTACGAGCAGTACTTC
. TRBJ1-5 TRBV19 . CASSSTGDNQPQHF TGTGCCAGTAGTTCAACAGGAGATAATCAGCCCCAGCATTTT
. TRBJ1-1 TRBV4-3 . CASSQDTGSGSNRAFF TGCGCCAGCAGCCAAGATACGGGCAGCGGTTCAAACCGGGCTTTCTTT
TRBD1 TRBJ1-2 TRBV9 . CASRGTGEAGYTF TGTGCCAGCAGGGGGACAGGGGAGGCTGGCTACACCTTC
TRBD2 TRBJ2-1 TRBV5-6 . CASSFTVASGSSNEQFF TGTGCCAGCAGCTTCACGGTGGCTAGCGGGAGTAGCAATGAGCAGTTCTTC
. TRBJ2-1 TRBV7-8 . CASSPRTMNEQFF TGTGCCAGCAGCCCGAGGACTATGAATGAGCAGTTCTTC
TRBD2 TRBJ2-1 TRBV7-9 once CASSSRLAGGTYNEQFF TGTGCCAGCAGCTCACGATTAGCGGGAGGGACTTACAATGAGCAGTTCTTC
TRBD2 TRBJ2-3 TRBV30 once CAWTPPGLAGGGDTQYF TGTGCCTGGACTCCGCCGGGACTAGCGGGAGGTGGAGATACGCAGTATTTT
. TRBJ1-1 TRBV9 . CASSVGRDTEAFF TGTGCCAGCAGCGTAGGACGGGACACTGAAGCTTTCTTT
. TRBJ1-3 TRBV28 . CASRGQDWAGNTIYF TGTGCCAGCAGAGGACAAGACTGGGCTGGAAACACCATATATTTT
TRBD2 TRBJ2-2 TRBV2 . CASRDGLAGGPFTGELFF TGTGCCAGCAGGGACGGACTAGCGGGAGGGCCCTTCACCGGGGAGCTGTTTTTT
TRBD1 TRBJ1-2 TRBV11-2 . CASSILGTGDFYGYTF TGTGCCAGCAGCATCCTCGGGACAGGGGACTTCTATGGCTACACCTTC
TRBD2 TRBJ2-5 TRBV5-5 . CASSLGLAGAETQYF TGTGCCAGCAGCTTGGGTCTAGCGGGAGCCGAGACCCAGTACTTC
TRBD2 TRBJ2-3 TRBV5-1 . CASSSGGTKLDTQYF TGCGCCAGCAGCTCTGGCGGGACTAAACTAGATACGCAGTATTTT
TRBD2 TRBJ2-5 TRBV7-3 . CASSPSGDRETQYF TGTGCCAGCAGCCCTAGCGGAGACCGGGAGACCCAGTACTTC
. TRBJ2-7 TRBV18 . CASSPEGGYEQYF TGTGCCAGCTCACCAGAGGGAGGCTACGAGCAGTACTTC
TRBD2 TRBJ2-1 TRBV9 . CASSPPAGMGNEQFF TGTGCCAGCTCTCCGCCAGCGGGAATGGGCAATGAGCAGTTCTTC
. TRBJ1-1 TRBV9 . CASSPGPSLPIAFF TGTGCCAGCAGCCCAGGGCCCTCTCTCCCGATAGCTTTCTTT
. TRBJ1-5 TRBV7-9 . CASSLAGVNQPQHF TGTGCCAGCAGCTTAGCGGGAGTCAATCAGCCCCAGCATTTT
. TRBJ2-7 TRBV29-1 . CSGRDSYEQYF TGCAGCGGGCGGGACAGCTACGAGCAGTACTTC
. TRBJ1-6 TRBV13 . CASSYGGWPLHF TGTGCCAGCAGCTACGGAGGGTGGCCCCTCCACTTT
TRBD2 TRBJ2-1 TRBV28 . CASSLASGRAHIWNEQFF TGTGCCAGCAGTTTGGCTAGCGGGAGGGCCCACATCTGGAATGAGCAGTTCTTC
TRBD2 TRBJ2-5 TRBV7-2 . CASSLLPVGGSQETQYF TGTGCCAGCAGCTTACTCCCCGTGGGGGGGTCACAAGAGACCCAGTACTTC
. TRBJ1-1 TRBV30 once CAWSEGVEAFF TGTGCCTGGAGTGAGGGGGTTGAAGCTTTCTTT
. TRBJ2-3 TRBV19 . CARSSNWVRGCTDTQYF TGTGCCAGGAGTAGTAACTGGGTCAGGGGCTGCACAGATACGCAGTATTTT